Sequencing of this T cell receptor (beta chain) was carried out in a study of blood T cell repertoires in COVID-19. Study summary: There were acute and convalescent COVID-19 samples, and they came from the United States, Italy and Spain. From T cells, B-cell-depleted T cells, or PBMCs came the material, which was cDNA or gDNA.

Only one count was recorded for this clone. Original handling: Amplification of reference gene primers provided the estimated nucleated cell counts. Method: immunoSEQ multiplex PCR; TCRdb's copy keeps in-frame clones and lacks some. V and J calls and clone size are those listed in that table; D and trimming were worked out from the DNA. The sample holds over 150,000 clones, approximately 80% seen once. The CDR3 contains 13 residues. CDR1 is SGHTA and CDR2 is FQGNSA in the germline V gene. V dropped 5 bases and J dropped 4 bases, with 12 bases sitting between them. The chain couples TRBV7-2 to TRBJ2-7; D is unclear. The receptor comes from a woman aged 60-75 years with COVID-19, enrolled during active disease. Source material: peripheral blood. The CDR3 loop is CASSLLTYYEQYF. CDR3 nucleotide sequence: TGTGCCAGCAGCCTATTGACTTATTACGAGCAGTACTTC.